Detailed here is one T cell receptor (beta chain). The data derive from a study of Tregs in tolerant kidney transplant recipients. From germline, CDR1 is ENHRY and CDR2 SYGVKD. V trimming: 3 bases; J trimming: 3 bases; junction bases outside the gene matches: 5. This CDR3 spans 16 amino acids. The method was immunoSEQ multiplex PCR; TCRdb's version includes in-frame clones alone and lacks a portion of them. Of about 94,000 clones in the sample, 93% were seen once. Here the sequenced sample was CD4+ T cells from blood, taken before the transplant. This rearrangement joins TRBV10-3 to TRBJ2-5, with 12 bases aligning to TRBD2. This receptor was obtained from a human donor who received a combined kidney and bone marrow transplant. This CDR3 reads CAISDPRLAGEETQYF. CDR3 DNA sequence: TGTGCCATCAGTGATCCGAGACTAGCGGGGGAAGAGACCCAGTACTTC.